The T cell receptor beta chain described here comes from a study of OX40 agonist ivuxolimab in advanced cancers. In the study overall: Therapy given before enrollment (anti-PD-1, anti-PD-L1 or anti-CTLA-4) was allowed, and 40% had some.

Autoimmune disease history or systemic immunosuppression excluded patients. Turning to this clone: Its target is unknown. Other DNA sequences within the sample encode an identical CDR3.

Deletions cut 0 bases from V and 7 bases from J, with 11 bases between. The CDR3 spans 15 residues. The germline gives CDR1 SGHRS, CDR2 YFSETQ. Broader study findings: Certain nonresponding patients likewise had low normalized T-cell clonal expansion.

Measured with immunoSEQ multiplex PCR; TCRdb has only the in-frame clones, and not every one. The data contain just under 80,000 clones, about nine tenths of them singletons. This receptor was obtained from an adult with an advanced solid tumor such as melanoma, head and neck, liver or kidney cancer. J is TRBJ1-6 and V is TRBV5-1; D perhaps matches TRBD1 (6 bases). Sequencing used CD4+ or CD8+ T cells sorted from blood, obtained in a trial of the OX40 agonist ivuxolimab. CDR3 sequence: CASSLDGQKNSPLHF. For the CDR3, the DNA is TGCGCCAGCAGCTTGGATGGACAGAAAAATTCACCCCTCCACTTT.